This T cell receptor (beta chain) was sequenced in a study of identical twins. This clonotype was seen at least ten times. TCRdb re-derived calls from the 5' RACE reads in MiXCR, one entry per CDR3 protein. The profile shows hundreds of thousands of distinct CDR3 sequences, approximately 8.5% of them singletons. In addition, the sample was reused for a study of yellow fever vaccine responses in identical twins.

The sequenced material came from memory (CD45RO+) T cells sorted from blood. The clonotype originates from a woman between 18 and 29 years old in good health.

CDR3 nucleotide sequence: TGTGCCAGCAGTCCGACTAGCGGGACAGATACGCAGTATTTT. It specifies CASSPTSGTDTQYF. This sequence joins TRBV3-1 and TRBJ2-3; TRBD2 aligns across 10 bases. The CDR3 loop spans 14 amino acids. The ends lost 6 bases at V and 3 bases at J; junction bases unmatched: 3. The germline CDR1 and CDR2 sequences are LGHDT and YNNKEL (reference sequence).